These T cell receptor beta chains were read from a single sample in a study of technical replicates of blood from a handful of donors. Data came from immunoSEQ multiplex PCR; TCRdb stores just in-frame clones and leaves some out. The table lists under 80,000 clones, about 91% of them singletons. What was sequenced was T cells isolated from PBMCs. The receptor set was obtained from a human donor in good health. Some clones in this sample may be carry-over from other donors' samples. Each CDR3 is given with its conserved first and last residue. Fields, in order: CDR3 protein, CDR3 DNA, D gene, V gene, clone size, J gene. The D gene is left open where the match is weak. Clone size is not always given. Where it is, it says once, few, many or a class for expanded clones.

CDR3: CASSLYEQYF
DNA: TGTGCCAGCAGTTTATACGAGCAGTACTTC
D: NA
V: TRBV28
size: NA
J: TRBJ2-7

CDR3: CASSQDPFLSTDTQYF
DNA: TGCGCCAGCAGCCAAGACCCTTTTCTTAGCACAGATACGCAGTATTTT
D: NA
V: TRBV4-3
size: NA
J: TRBJ2-3

CDR3: CASSPPGGAGQPQHF
DNA: TGTGCCAGCAGTCCCCCTGGTGGAGCGGGTCAGCCCCAGCATTTT
D: NA
V: TRBV27
size: NA
J: TRBJ1-5

CDR3: CASTPLYAFVFNEQFF
DNA: TGTGCCAGTACTCCCCTTTATGCGTTTGTGTTCAATGAGCAGTTCTTC
D: NA
V: TRBV19
size: many
J: TRBJ2-1

CDR3: CASLAGRERSDTQYF
DNA: TGTGCCAGCTTGGCCGGGCGGGAGAGGTCAGATACGCAGTATTTT
D: TRBD2
V: TRBV5-4
size: NA
J: TRBJ2-3

CDR3: CASSESATTGELFF
DNA: TGTGCCAGCAGTGAAAGTGCTACCACCGGGGAGCTGTTTTTT
D: NA
V: TRBV6-1
size: NA
J: TRBJ2-2

CDR3: CASSSWDSPEQYF
DNA: TGTGCCAGCAGCTCCTGGGACTCCCCCGAGCAGTACTTC
D: NA
V: TRBV7-2
size: once
J: TRBJ2-7

CDR3: CASSAHRGNTGELFF
DNA: TGTGCCAGCAGCGCACACAGGGGAAACACCGGGGAGCTGTTTTTT
D: TRBD1
V: TRBV11-2
size: NA
J: TRBJ2-2

CDR3: CASSSRQGLTHEQYF
DNA: TGTGCCAGCAGCTCCAGACAGGGTCTAACGCACGAGCAGTACTTC
D: TRBD1
V: TRBV7-6
size: NA
J: TRBJ2-7

CDR3: CSVEGPTGTSYEQYF
DNA: TGCAGCGTTGAAGGGCCAACAGGAACTTCCTACGAGCAGTACTTC
D: NA
V: TRBV29-1
size: NA
J: TRBJ2-7

CDR3: CTSSQEGEEAGNTIYF
DNA: TGCACCAGCAGCCAAGAGGGGGAGGAGGCTGGAAACACCATATATTTT
D: NA
V: TRBV1
size: NA
J: TRBJ1-3

CDR3: CAWSGLAGNEQYF
DNA: TGTGCCTGGAGTGGACTAGCGGGTAACGAGCAGTACTTC
D: TRBD2
V: TRBV30
size: once
J: TRBJ2-7

CDR3: CASSLPEITYNEQFF
DNA: TGTGCCAGCAGTTTACCAGAAATCACCTACAATGAGCAGTTCTTC
D: NA
V: TRBV28
size: NA
J: TRBJ2-1

CDR3: CASVDGGGGYTF
DNA: TGTGCCAGCGTCGACGGTGGCGGAGGCTACACCTTC
D: NA
V: TRBV7-9
size: NA
J: TRBJ1-2

CDR3: CASSFISGANVLTF
DNA: TGTGCCAGCAGCTTCATCTCTGGGGCCAACGTCCTGACTTTC
D: NA
V: TRBV11-3
size: NA
J: TRBJ2-6

CDR3: CAWSPTGPGETQYF
DNA: TGTGCCTGGAGTCCTACAGGCCCCGGGGAGACCCAGTACTTC
D: NA
V: TRBV30
size: NA
J: TRBJ2-5

CDR3: CASSLARGLYEQYF
DNA: TGTGCCAGCAGCTTGGCCAGGGGGCTCTACGAGCAGTACTTC
D: TRBD1
V: TRBV5-6
size: NA
J: TRBJ2-7

CDR3: CASSLRSLYSYEQYF
DNA: TGCGCCAGCAGCCTAAGATCGTTATACTCCTACGAGCAGTACTTC
D: NA
V: TRBV5-1
size: NA
J: TRBJ2-7

CDR3: CASSYSGAINQPQHF
DNA: TGTGCCAGCAGTTACTCGGGGGCCATCAATCAGCCCCAGCATTTT
D: NA
V: TRBV6-5
size: NA
J: TRBJ1-5

CDR3: CASRESGRGGEQFF
DNA: TGTGCCAGCAGAGAGAGCGGGAGGGGTGGGGAGCAGTTCTTC
D: TRBD2
V: TRBV28
size: NA
J: TRBJ2-1

CDR3: CASSPRLHNEQFF
DNA: TGTGCCAGCAGCCCCAGACTTCACAATGAGCAGTTCTTC
D: NA
V: TRBV7-9
size: NA
J: TRBJ2-1

CDR3: CASSLRGLGWGTEAFF
DNA: TGTGCCAGCAGCCTAAGGGGGCTTGGTTGGGGCACTGAAGCTTTCTTT
D: TRBD1
V: TRBV7-8
size: NA
J: TRBJ1-1

CDR3: CASSPGVGDYEQYF
DNA: TGTGCCAGCAGCCCCGGGGTCGGGGACTACGAGCAGTACTTC
D: NA
V: TRBV4-2
size: NA
J: TRBJ2-7

CDR3: CASSQDLVQPQHF
DNA: TGCGCCAGCAGCCAAGATCTCGTACAGCCCCAGCATTTT
D: NA
V: TRBV4-1
size: NA
J: TRBJ1-5

CDR3: CASSLPRGLSGNTIYF
DNA: TGTGCCAGCAGTTTACCCAGGGGTTTGTCTGGAAACACCATATATTTT
D: NA
V: TRBV28
size: NA
J: TRBJ1-3

CDR3: CASSATSGSTDTQYF
DNA: TGTGCCAGCAGTGCCACTAGCGGGAGCACAGATACGCAGTATTTT
D: TRBD2
V: TRBV25-1
size: NA
J: TRBJ2-3

CDR3: CAWIRSSGNTIYF
DNA: TGTGCCTGGATACGCAGCTCTGGAAACACCATATATTTT
D: NA
V: TRBV30
size: NA
J: TRBJ1-3

CDR3: CSVVPSGRAYGEQYF
DNA: TGCAGCGTTGTACCTAGCGGGAGGGCCTATGGAGAGCAGTACTTC
D: TRBD2
V: TRBV29-1
size: few
J: TRBJ2-7

CDR3: CASSVRASWSPTDTQYF
DNA: TGTGCCAGCAGCGTCAGAGCGTCCTGGAGCCCCACAGATACGCAGTATTTT
D: NA
V: TRBV9
size: NA
J: TRBJ2-3

CDR3: CASSLDRGPQPQHF
DNA: TGTGCCAGCAGCTTGGACAGGGGGCCACAGCCCCAGCATTTT
D: TRBD1
V: TRBV5-6
size: NA
J: TRBJ1-5

CDR3: CASSYSRGLTDTQYF
DNA: TGTGCCAGCAGTTACTCCCGGGGATTAACAGATACGCAGTATTTT
D: NA
V: TRBV6-6
size: NA
J: TRBJ2-3

CDR3: CASGHESGELFF
DNA: TGTGCCAGCGGACACGAGTCCGGGGAGCTGTTTTTT
D: NA
V: TRBV9
size: NA
J: TRBJ2-2

CDR3: CAWSNTEGQPQHF
DNA: TGTGCCTGGAGCAACACGGAGGGTCAGCCCCAGCATTTT
D: NA
V: TRBV30
size: NA
J: TRBJ1-5

CDR3: CASSLARLAGNTGELFF
DNA: TGTGCCAGCAGCTTAGCCCGCCTAGCGGGGAACACCGGGGAGCTGTTTTTT
D: TRBD2
V: TRBV7-2
size: NA
J: TRBJ2-2

CDR3: CASSPYRDGVGELFF
DNA: TGTGCCAGCAGCCCCTACAGGGATGGGGTCGGGGAGCTGTTTTTT
D: NA
V: TRBV7-6
size: NA
J: TRBJ2-2

CDR3: CASSSASGSLGEQYF
DNA: TGTGCCAGCAGCTCAGCTAGCGGGAGCTTGGGCGAGCAGTACTTC
D: TRBD2
V: TRBV7-6
size: NA
J: TRBJ2-7

CDR3: CASSPVGAQHF
DNA: TGTGCCAGCAGTCCCGTAGGGGCCCAGCATTTT
D: NA
V: TRBV28
size: once
J: TRBJ1-5

CDR3: CASKSSSNQPQHF
DNA: TGTGCCAGCAAATCGAGTAGCAATCAGCCCCAGCATTTT
D: NA
V: TRBV27
size: NA
J: TRBJ1-5

CDR3: CASSLAREGEQYF
DNA: TGTGCCAGCAGCTTAGCTCGGGAGGGCGAGCAGTACTTC
D: TRBD2
V: TRBV7-9
size: once
J: TRBJ2-7

CDR3: CSAARARGLYEQYF
DNA: TGCAGCGCCGCCCGAGCGAGGGGGCTGTACGAGCAGTACTTC
D: TRBD1
V: TRBV29-1
size: NA
J: TRBJ2-7

CDR3: CASSIATGLRSAEAFF
DNA: TGTGCCAGTAGTATAGCCACGGGACTCCGGAGCGCTGAAGCTTTCTTT
D: NA
V: TRBV19
size: few
J: TRBJ1-1

CDR3: CASSVDRANTGELFF
DNA: TGTGCCAGCAGCGTAGACAGGGCGAACACCGGGGAGCTGTTTTTT
D: NA
V: TRBV9
size: NA
J: TRBJ2-2

CDR3: CASSLEYEREMGDTQYF
DNA: TGCGCCAGCAGCTTGGAATACGAGCGGGAGATGGGAGATACGCAGTATTTT
D: TRBD2
V: TRBV5-1
size: NA
J: TRBJ2-3